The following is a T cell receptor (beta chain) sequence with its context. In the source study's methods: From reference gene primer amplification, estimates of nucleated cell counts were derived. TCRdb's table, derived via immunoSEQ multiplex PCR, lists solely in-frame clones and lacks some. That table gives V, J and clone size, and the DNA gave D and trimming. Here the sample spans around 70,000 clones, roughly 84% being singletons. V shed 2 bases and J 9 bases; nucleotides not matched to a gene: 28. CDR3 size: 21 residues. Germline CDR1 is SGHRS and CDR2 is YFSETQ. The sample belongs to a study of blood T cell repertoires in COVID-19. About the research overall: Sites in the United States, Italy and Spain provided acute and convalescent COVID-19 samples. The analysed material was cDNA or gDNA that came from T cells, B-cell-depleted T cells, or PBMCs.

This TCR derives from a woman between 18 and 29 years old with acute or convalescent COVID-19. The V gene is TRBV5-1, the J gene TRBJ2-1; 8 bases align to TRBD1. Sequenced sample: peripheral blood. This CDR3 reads CASSFSGQGDLLLARPGEQFF. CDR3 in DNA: TGCGCCAGCAGCTTCTCCGGACAGGGCGACTTACTCCTAGCCCGGCCCGGTGAGCAGTTCTTC.